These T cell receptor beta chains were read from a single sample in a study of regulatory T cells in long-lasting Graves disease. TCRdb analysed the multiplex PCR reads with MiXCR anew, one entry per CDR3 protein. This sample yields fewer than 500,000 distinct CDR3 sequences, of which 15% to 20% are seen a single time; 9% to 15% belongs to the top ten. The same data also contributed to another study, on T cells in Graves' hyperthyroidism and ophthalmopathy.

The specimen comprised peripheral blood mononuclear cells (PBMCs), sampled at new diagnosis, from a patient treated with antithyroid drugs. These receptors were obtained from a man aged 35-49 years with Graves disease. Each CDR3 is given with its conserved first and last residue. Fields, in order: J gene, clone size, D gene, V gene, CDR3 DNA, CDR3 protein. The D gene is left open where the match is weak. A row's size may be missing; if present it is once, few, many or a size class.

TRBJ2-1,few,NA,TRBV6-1,TGTGCCAGCAGTCGGTCGGGGCCCCAGTATGAGCAGTTCTTC,CASSRSGPQYEQFF
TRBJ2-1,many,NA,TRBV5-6,TGTGCCAGCAGCTCACAGCGGCAGGGTTCCTACAATGAGCAGTTCTTC,CASSSQRQGSYNEQFF
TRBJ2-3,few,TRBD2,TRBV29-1,TGCAGCGTTGGAGCTAGCGGACGCACAGATACGCAGTATTTT,CSVGASGRTDTQYF
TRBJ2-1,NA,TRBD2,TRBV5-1,TGCGCCAGCAGCACCCCTAGCGGGACTTACAATGAGCAGTTCTTC,CASSTPSGTYNEQFF
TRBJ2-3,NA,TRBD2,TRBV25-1,TGTGCCAGCAGTGATTGGGCGGGAGCGGATACGCAGTATTTT,CASSDWAGADTQYF
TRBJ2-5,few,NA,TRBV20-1,TGCAGCGTTGAAAGCCTTGGGCGGGAGACCCAGTACTTC,CSVESLGRETQYF
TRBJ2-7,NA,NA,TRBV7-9,TGTGCCAGCAGCTTAGCCCCCGGGACCGCATACGAGCAGTACTTC,CASSLAPGTAYEQYF
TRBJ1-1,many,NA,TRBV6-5,TGTGCCAGCAGTTATCTCCGCCCAGTAGGGGTGCTGAACACTGAAGCTTTCTTT,CASSYLRPVGVLNTEAFF
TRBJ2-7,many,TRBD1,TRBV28,TGTGCCAGCAGTTTCCAGGGGGTAAACTACGAGCAGTACTTC,CASSFQGVNYEQYF
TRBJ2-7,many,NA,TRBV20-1,TGCAGTGCGACCCCCGCTAGCGAGGTTTCCTACGAGCAGTACTTC,CSATPASEVSYEQYF
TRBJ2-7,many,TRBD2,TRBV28,TGTGCCAGCAGCGGGACTAGCGGGATATCCCACGAGCAGTACTTC,CASSGTSGISHEQYF
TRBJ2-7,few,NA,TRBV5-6,TGTGCCAGCAGCTTGTCTGGGGAGCTCTCCTACGAGCAGTACTTC,CASSLSGELSYEQYF
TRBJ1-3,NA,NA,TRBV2,TGTGCCAGCAGTGAGGCCTCTGGAAACACCATATATTTT,CASSEASGNTIYF
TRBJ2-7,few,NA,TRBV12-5,TGTGCTAGTGATTTCCCCGGCGGGTCCTACGAGCAGTACTTC,CASDFPGGSYEQYF
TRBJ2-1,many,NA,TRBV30,TGTGCCTGGAGTCGAGGCGCCGAGCAGTTCTTC,CAWSRGAEQFF
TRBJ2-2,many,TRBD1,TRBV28,TGTGCCAGCAGCGCCCGGGGACAGGGTTACACCGGGGAGCTGTTTTTT,CASSARGQGYTGELFF
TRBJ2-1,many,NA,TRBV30,TGTGCCTGGAGTCCTCTTTCCGGCAGGAAAGAGCAGTTCTTC,CAWSPLSGRKEQFF
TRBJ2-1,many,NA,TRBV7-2,TGTGCCAGCAGCTTAGCACAGGGATCCTACAATGAGCAGTTCTTC,CASSLAQGSYNEQFF
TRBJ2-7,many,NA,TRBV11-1,TGTGCCAGCAGCTTTTTCGGTTCCTACGAGCAGTACTTC,CASSFFGSYEQYF
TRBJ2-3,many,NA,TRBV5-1,TGCGCCAGCAGCTCCAGAGGAGGGATCACAGATACGCAGTATTTT,CASSSRGGITDTQYF
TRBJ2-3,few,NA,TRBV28,TGTGCCAGCTATGGTAGGGGAGGCACAGATACGCAGTATTTT,CASYGRGGTDTQYF
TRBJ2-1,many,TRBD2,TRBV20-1,TGCAGTGCTAGAGATACGGGAGGCAGGGATGAGCAGTTCTTC,CSARDTGGRDEQFF
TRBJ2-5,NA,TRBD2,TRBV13,TGTGCCAGCAGCGTAGACGGGACTAGCGCCCAAGAGACCCAGTACTTC,CASSVDGTSAQETQYF
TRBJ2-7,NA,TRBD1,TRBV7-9,TGTGCCAGCAGCTTCGGGACAGGGGTGGACGAGCAGTACTTC,CASSFGTGVDEQYF
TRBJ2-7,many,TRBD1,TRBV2,TGTGCCAGCGATGGCGACAGGGGTATGAACGAGCAGTACTTC,CASDGDRGMNEQYF
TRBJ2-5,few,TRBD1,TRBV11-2,TGTGCCAGCAGCTCGGACAGGGTGGAGACCCAGTACTTC,CASSSDRVETQYF
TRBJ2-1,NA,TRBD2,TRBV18,TGTGCCAGCTCACCACCAACCGCGGGAGGACCTTACAATGAGCAGTTCTTC,CASSPPTAGGPYNEQFF